This note documents a single TCR beta chain sequence. In the authors' methods: From reference gene primer amplification, estimates of nucleated cell counts were derived. The repertoire was sequenced with immunoSEQ multiplex PCR; TCRdb's copy has only in-frame clones and lacks some. The V and J calls and the clone size are those of that table, but D and trimming were determined from the DNA. The sample records roughly 66,000 clones, about 90% being singletons. These data belong to a study of blood T cell repertoires in COVID-19. Study summary: The United States, Italy and Spain supplied acute and convalescent COVID-19 samples. T cells, B-cell-depleted T cells, or PBMCs provided the cDNA or gDNA that served as material.

Germline values: CDR1 MDHEN, CDR2 SYDVKM. The CDR3 has 14 residues. The ends were cut back, 5 bases at V and 2 bases at J, with 13 bases in the middle. Sequencing used peripheral blood. The clonotype was recovered from a human donor in a cohort sampled during active COVID-19. The chain links TRBV28 to TRBJ2-7; D is unresolved. The CDR3 loop reads CASSRLPPAYEQYF. For the CDR3, the DNA is TGTGCCAGCAGTCGTCTTCCCCCCGCCTACGAGCAGTACTTC.